This TCR beta chain was found in a study of T-cell memory formation after mild COVID-19. General study findings and limits: Cross-reactive memory appears to have joined, as suggested by some responding clones showing up in pre-infection memory. SARS-CoV-2 specificity of second-wave clones peaking day 37 was unconfirmed.

Germline lookup yields CDR1 SGHRS and CDR2 YFSETQ. The germline V and J ends were trimmed by 4 bases and 4 bases, with 19 bases remaining between them. The CDR3 totals 16 residues. In its sample, this clonotype was seen many times. Its antigen is not known. With constant-segment primers, 5'RACE yielded cDNA libraries of TCR alpha and TCR beta that carried sample barcodes and UMIs. Via MiXCR, TCRdb re-called the 5' RACE reads, giving one row per CDR3 protein. The sample comprises some 490,000 distinct CDR3 sequences, about 18% of which are singletons, and around 12% rests with the top ten. Material: PBMCs or a T cell subset sorted from them (not recorded which). This chain links TRBV5-1 with TRBJ2-3, with D perhaps TRBD2 (6 bases). The source of this sequence is an adult woman who had mild COVID-19 (a few samples of this study predate the infection). Cell type and time point are not known. DNA of the CDR3: TGCGCCAGCAGCCCTCCTCGGCCGGGAGCCCCAGATACGCAGTATTTT. It codes for CASSPPRPGAPDTQYF.